Following are 24 T cell receptor beta chains from one sample sequenced in a study of shared clonotypes between healthy human individuals. The method was immunoSEQ multiplex PCR; TCRdb's version includes in-frame clones alone and lacks a portion of them. The table shows 550,000 to 650,000 clones, with 95% to 97% occurring only once. CD45RO-negative, CCR7-positively selected cells formed the naive CD8 fraction, excluding terminally differentiated effector memory CD45RA+ cells. The sequenced material came from naive CD8+ T cells sorted from blood. The receptors here all came from a woman in her thirties in good health.

This chain links TRBV10-2 with TRBJ2-2; D possibly matches TRBD1 or TRBD2 (6 bases each). V dropped 10 bases and J dropped 3 bases, with 24 bases sitting between them. From germline, CDR1 is WSHSY and CDR2 SAAADI. The CDR3 sequence is 17 residues long. The CDR3 region is CATQPTEGGKDTGELFF. The CDR3 DNA is TGCGCCACTCAACCAACGGAGGGGGGCAAGGACACCGGGGAGCTGTTTTTT.

This clone is a singleton in its sample. The chain is built from TRBV7-9 and TRBJ2-7; 11 bases match TRBD2. Trimming cost V 0 bases and J 6 bases; bases outside gene matches: 4. The CDR3 is made up of 15 amino acids. The germline CDR1 and CDR2 sequences are SEHNR and FQNEAQ (reference sequence). CDR3 in amino acids: CASSLALAGEGEQYF. CDR3 DNA sequence: TGTGCCAGCAGCTTAGCACTAGCGGGAGAGGGCGAGCAGTACTTC.

This clone was observed a few times. The gene calls are TRBV4-2 and TRBJ2-7; unclear D gene. The CDR3 sequence is 13 residues long. The V end was cut by 5 bases, the J end by 0 bases, with 8 bases between. Germline V gives CDR1 LGHNA, CDR2 YNFKEQ. The CDR3 loop is CASSSTDSYEQYF. In DNA, the CDR3 is TGTGCCAGCAGCTCGACTGACTCCTACGAGCAGTACTTC.

This clone was counted a single time. V and J are TRBV27 and TRBJ1-6, with D possibly being TRBD1 (5 bases). Trimming took off 3 bases at V and 3 bases at J, with 9 bases between the two ends. Germline V gene sequence: CDR1 MNHEY, CDR2 SMNVEV (reference sequence). This CDR3 comprises 15 residues. CDR3 residues: CASSFVGDYNSPLHF. The DNA of the CDR3 is TGTGCCAGCAGTTTTGTAGGGGACTATAATTCACCCCTCCACTTT.

This rearrangement joins TRBV27 to TRBJ2-1; no reliable D call. CDR1 and CDR2 from the germline V gene are MNHEY and SMNVEV (reference sequence). The CDR3 is made up of 16 amino acids. Trimming left V 4 bases short and J 1 base short, with 14 bases between. The CDR3 is CASSSPIDKSYNEQFF. CDR3 in DNA: TGTGCCAGCAGTTCTCCCATCGACAAATCCTACAATGAGCAGTTCTTC.

V gene TRBV4-1 combines with J gene TRBJ2-5; TRBD2 aligns across 7 bases. This CDR3 contains 17 residues. Germline assignment: CDR1 MGHRA and CDR2 YSYEKL. The trim removed 1 base at V and 0 bases at J, leaving 8 bases unmatched. The CDR3 loop is CASSQGGRGANQETQYF. The CDR3 DNA sequence: TGCGCCAGCAGCCAAGGGGGGAGGGGCGCTAACCAAGAGACCCAGTACTTC.

The J gene is TRBJ1-5, the V gene TRBV28; D is unclear. This CDR3 region has 13 residues. Trimming stripped 2 bases from V and 15 bases from J, with 17 bases between. Germline CDR1 reads MDHEN; CDR2 reads SYDVKM. DNA for the CDR3: TGTGCCAGCAGTTTAAATTTCGCAGGTCTTATGCATTTT. Translation gives CASSLNFAGLMHF.

The V call is TRBV2, the J call TRBJ2-7, with D hard to call. This CDR3 comprises 11 residues. Trimming took 7 bases from V and 5 from J, leaving 9 bases between them. Germline V gene data show CDR1 as SNHLY and CDR2 as FYNNEI. The CDR3 loop is CASMAYDEQYF. The CDR3 nucleotides are TGTGCCAGCATGGCGTACGACGAGCAGTACTTC.

This clone has more than one count but fewer than ten. This CDR3 is CASSLQTSGTVDTQYF. CDR3 DNA sequence: TGTGCCAGCAGCCTACAGACTAGCGGGACGGTAGATACGCAGTATTTT. The chain is built from TRBV5-6 and TRBJ2-3, with 11 bases fitting TRBD2. The CDR3 loop spans 16 amino acids. Germline CDR1 is SGHDT and CDR2 is YYEEEE. Trimming took 4 bases from V and 5 from J; bases not matched to a gene: 9. The entire variable domain, with the rest obtained from reference TRBV5-6 and TRBJ2-3, is as follows: DAGVTQSPTHLIKTRGQQVTLRCSPKSGHDTVSWYQQALGQGPQFIFQYYEEEERQRGNFPDRFSGHQFPNYSSELNVNALLLGDSALYLCASSLQTSGTVDTQYFGPGTRLTVL.

The genes are TRBV15 and TRBJ2-5; D is undetermined. Per germline, CDR1 LNHNV and CDR2 YYDKDF (reference sequence). The V end lost 0 bases, the J end lost 1 base, and 6 bases lay between the germline ends. This CDR3 contains 14 residues. The CDR3 loop is CATSRDGSQETQYF. The CDR3 nucleotides read TGTGCCACCAGCAGAGATGGCAGCCAAGAGACCCAGTACTTC.

V gene TRBV7-3 combines with J gene TRBJ1-1; D remains unclear. The V gene lost 2 bases and the J gene lost 1 base, with 5 bases spanning the gap. This CDR3 is built from 13 residues. Germline loops: CDR1 SGHTA, CDR2 FQGTGA. The CDR3 loop reads CASSLFENTEAFF. In DNA form, the CDR3 reads TGTGCCAGCAGCTTATTTGAGAACACTGAAGCTTTCTTT.

This clone is a singleton in its sample. V is TRBV5-1 and J is TRBJ1-2; 8 bases are shared with TRBD1. The CDR3 totals 13 residues. The V gene's germline CDR1 is SGHRS and CDR2 YFSETQ. The J segment lost 8 bases and the V segment lost 4 bases, leaving 7 bases of the junction unmatched. The CDR3 region has the DNA TGCGCCAGCAGCACCGGACAGGGCGGAGGCTACACCTTC. It yields the protein CASSTGQGGGYTF.

The chain links TRBV28 to TRBJ2-3; 13 positions agree with TRBD2. After removal of 4 bases from V and 4 bases from J, the junction contained 5 bases not matched to a gene. Germline lookup yields CDR1 MDHEN and CDR2 SYDVKM. This CDR3 has 16 amino acids. CDR3 region: CASSSTSGRAADTQYF. CDR3 DNA sequence: TGTGCCAGCAGTTCAACTAGCGGGAGGGCGGCAGATACGCAGTATTTT.

This clone was detected once. The chain carries TRBV15 and TRBJ1-3; a weak D match, TRBD1 (5 bases). With 8 bases removed from V and 4 bases from J, the gap between germline ends came to 9 bases. Germline lookup yields CDR1 LNHNV and CDR2 YYDKDF (reference sequence). The CDR3 is 12 amino acids. The CDR3: CATWGLGNTIYF. The DNA for the CDR3 is TGTGCCACCTGGGGACTCGGAAACACCATATATTTT.

This clone was detected only once. This chain links TRBV7-9 with TRBJ2-1; the match to TRBD2 covers 10 bases. This CDR3 is built from 15 residues. Germline V gives CDR1 SEHNR, CDR2 FQNEAQ (reference sequence). V shed 5 bases, J shed 7 bases, and the junction held 8 bases outside the gene matches. The chain's CDR3 is CASSPPSGRMNEQFF. The CDR3 coding sequence is TGTGCCAGCAGCCCTCCTAGCGGGAGAATGAATGAGCAGTTCTTC.

The chain couples TRBV10-1 to TRBJ2-7, with D tentatively TRBD1 (5 bases). With 4 bases removed from V and 0 bases from J, the gap between germline ends came to 10 bases. The CDR3 loop spans 14 amino acids. Germline values: CDR1 WNHNN, CDR2 SYGVQD (reference sequence). The CDR3 spells CASSGGLSSYEQYF. CDR3 DNA sequence: TGCGCCAGCAGTGGGGGCCTCAGCTCCTACGAGCAGTACTTC.

This clone was picked up a small number of times. V usage is TRBV19 and J usage is TRBJ1-1, with no clear D. This CDR3 is 11 amino acids long. Looked up from germline, CDR1 is LNHDA and CDR2 is SQIVND (reference sequence). V lost 4 bases, J lost 11 bases, and 11 bases lay in between. DNA for the CDR3: TGTGCCAGTAGTAGCATGCAGCGGGCTTTCTTT. It specifies CASSSMQRAFF.

This sequence joins TRBV7-2 and TRBJ2-1; the match to TRBD2 covers 13 bases. The length of the CDR3 is 15 residues. V shed 5 bases, J shed 8 bases, and the junction held 6 bases outside the gene matches. Germline CDR1 and CDR2: SGHTA and FQGNSA. The CDR3 loop is CASSTGTSGIDEQFF. CDR3 nucleotide sequence: TGTGCCAGCAGCACCGGGACTAGCGGGATCGATGAGCAGTTCTTC.

This chain joins TRBV27 and TRBJ1-1, with 7 positions matching TRBD1. Germline values: CDR1 MNHEY, CDR2 SMNVEV (reference sequence). V shed 5 bases and J 1 base; nucleotides not matched to a gene: 4. CDR3 length: 14 amino acids. Here the CDR3 DNA reads TGTGCCAGCAGTCCTTGGACAGGGAACACTGAAGCTTTCTTT. Its translation is CASSPWTGNTEAFF.

V usage is TRBV5-4 and J usage is TRBJ2-7; D is possibly TRBD1 (6 bases). CDR1 SGHNT and CDR2 YYREEE come from the germline V gene (reference sequence). V shed 2 bases and J shed 4 bases, with 19 bases lying between them. CDR3 length equals 16 residues. In DNA form, the CDR3 reads TGTGCCAGCAGCTTAGGGTCCGGGACAAGGGTTTACGAGCAGTACTTC. Translating it yields CASSLGSGTRVYEQYF.

This chain uses TRBV6-1 with TRBJ2-5, with D unresolved. The ends were cut back, 10 bases at V and 5 bases at J, with 17 bases in the middle. Germline CDR1 reads MNHNS; CDR2 reads SASEGT. The CDR3 runs 13 residues. This CDR3 reads CATCAWFGETQYF. In nucleotides, the CDR3 is TGTGCCACCTGTGCGTGGTTCGGGGAGACCCAGTACTTC.

The genes are TRBV9 and TRBJ2-5; D ambiguous. V dropped 1 base and J dropped 4 bases, with 5 bases sitting between them. Germline CDR1 reads SGDLS; CDR2 reads YYNGEE. The CDR3 totals 12 residues. The CDR3 DNA reads TGTGCCAGCAGCGTATTTATAGAGACCCAGTACTTC. It codes for CASSVFIETQYF. The variable domain in full, completed from reference TRBV9 and TRBJ2-5, reads DSGVTQTPKHLITATGQRVTLRCSPRSGDLSVYWYQQSLDQGLQFLIQYYNGEERAKGNILERFSAQQFPDLHSELNLSSLELGDSALYFCASSVFIETQYFGPGTRLLVL.

The V and J genes are TRBV11-3 and TRBJ2-7; 11 bases map to TRBD2. The V segment lost 6 bases and the J segment 6 bases; nucleotides outside the gene matches: 7. The CDR3 extends over 14 amino acids. The germline gives CDR1 SGHNT, CDR2 YENEEA. The CDR3 coding sequence is TGTGCCAGCAGTTTCGGGACTAGCGGCTCCGAGCAGTACTTC. Protein: CASSFGTSGSEQYF.

The chain links TRBV4-3 to TRBJ1-2, with D unclear. Trimming removed 1 base from V and 10 bases from J, with 7 bases in between. This CDR3 contains 11 residues. Germline CDR1 reads LGHNA; CDR2 reads YSLEER. The CDR3 region is CASSQGVTYTF. In nucleotides, the CDR3 is TGCGCCAGCAGCCAAGGGGTGACCTACACCTTC.